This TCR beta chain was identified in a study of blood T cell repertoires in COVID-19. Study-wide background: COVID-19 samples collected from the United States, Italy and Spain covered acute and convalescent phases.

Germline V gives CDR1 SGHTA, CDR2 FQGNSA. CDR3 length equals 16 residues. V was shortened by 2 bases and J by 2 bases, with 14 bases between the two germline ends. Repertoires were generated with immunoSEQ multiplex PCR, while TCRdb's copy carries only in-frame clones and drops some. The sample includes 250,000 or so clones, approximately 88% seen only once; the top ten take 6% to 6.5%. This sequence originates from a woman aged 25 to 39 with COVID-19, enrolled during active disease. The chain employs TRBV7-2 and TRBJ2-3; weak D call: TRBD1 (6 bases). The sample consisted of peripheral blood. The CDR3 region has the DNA TGTGCCAGCAGCTTATTTGCAGGGGCCGCCACAGATACGCAGTATTTT. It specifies CASSLFAGAATDTQYF.